The sequence of this TCR beta chain was determined in a study of blood T cell repertoires in COVID-19 (dated by TCRdb to 2020 to 2021). General notes on the study: The collaborator samples originated in the United States, Italy and Spain and spanned the acute and convalescent phases of COVID-19. The material from the prospective study consisted of cDNA or gDNA derived from T cells, B-cell-depleted T cells, or PBMCs. Deeply sampled blood TCRbeta repertoires from subjects exposed to, actively infected with, or recovered from COVID-19 were included in the dataset. The repertoires were released in a freely available public database intended as a resource for research on the immune response to SARS-CoV-2. The samples were drawn from the first 160 participants of the ongoing ImmuneRACE study and from some 1,300 subjects provided by 6 global collaborators. A de-identified subject ID, COVID-19 status, age in years and sex were almost always included in the sample metadata. Where available, HLA class I and class II types were taken from metadata supplied by the sample provider and were not determined by assay-based typing.

To note about this clone: Its binding antigen is unknown. Per-base quality was not reported, and no clone a single base away is much larger than it.

The research as a whole found: The quantity of clinical and demographic metadata differed by source and by participant and was supplied without curation.

In the germline V gene, CDR1 corresponds to SGHVS and CDR2 to FNYEAQ. Including cysteine and phenylalanine, the CDR3 has 14 amino acids. Only CDR3 DNA remains: 42 bases, in frame from the first base. Germline trimming amounts to 5 bases on V and 3 bases on J, with 6 as the count of junction bases outside the gene matches. The immunoSEQ Assay, a bias-controlled multiplex PCR, was used to amplify TCRbeta CDR3 regions from genomic DNA. Per the original workflow: The number of nucleated cells in each sample was estimated from the amplification of reference gene primers within the assay. To quantify the absolute abundance of each unique TCRbeta CDR3 rearrangement, sequence reads were collapsed and filtered. For each sample, productive Simpson clonality was calculated by taking the square root of Simpson's diversity index across productive rearrangements. The table comes from immuneACCESS by way of TCRdb, which keeps in-frame sequences with V and J called. Part of the clones is missing from these tables; in studies checked, under half for an unresolved V gene and the rest for unknown reasons. From that table come the V and J calls and clone size; the DNA was used to work out D and trimming. Within this sample are roughly 200,000 clones, with 70% to 90% of them counted one time only. 5% to 6.5% of the sample lies in the top ten.

Collaborating institutions collected whole blood in K2EDTA tubes following their own protocols. For TCRbeta analysis, collaborator samples were shipped as frozen whole blood, as isolated PBMCs, or as DNA extracted from either sample type. This clonotype was obtained from a man of 80 years or more with acute or convalescent COVID-19. Recombination joined TRBV7-6 with TRBJ2-5, with TRBD1 identical over 7 junction bases. The sequenced sample consisted of peripheral blood. The DNA reads TGTGCCAGCAGCGACCGGGACAGAGAAGAGACCCAGTACTTC. This sequence encodes CASSDRDREETQYF. The full variable domain, completed from the reference TRBV7-6 and TRBJ2-5 proteins outside the CDR3, reads GAGVSQSPRYKVTKRGQDVALRCDPISGHVSLYWYRQALGQGPEFLTYFNYEAQQDKSGLPNDRFSAERPEGSISTLTIQRTEQRDSAMYRCASSDRDREETQYFGPGTRLLVL.